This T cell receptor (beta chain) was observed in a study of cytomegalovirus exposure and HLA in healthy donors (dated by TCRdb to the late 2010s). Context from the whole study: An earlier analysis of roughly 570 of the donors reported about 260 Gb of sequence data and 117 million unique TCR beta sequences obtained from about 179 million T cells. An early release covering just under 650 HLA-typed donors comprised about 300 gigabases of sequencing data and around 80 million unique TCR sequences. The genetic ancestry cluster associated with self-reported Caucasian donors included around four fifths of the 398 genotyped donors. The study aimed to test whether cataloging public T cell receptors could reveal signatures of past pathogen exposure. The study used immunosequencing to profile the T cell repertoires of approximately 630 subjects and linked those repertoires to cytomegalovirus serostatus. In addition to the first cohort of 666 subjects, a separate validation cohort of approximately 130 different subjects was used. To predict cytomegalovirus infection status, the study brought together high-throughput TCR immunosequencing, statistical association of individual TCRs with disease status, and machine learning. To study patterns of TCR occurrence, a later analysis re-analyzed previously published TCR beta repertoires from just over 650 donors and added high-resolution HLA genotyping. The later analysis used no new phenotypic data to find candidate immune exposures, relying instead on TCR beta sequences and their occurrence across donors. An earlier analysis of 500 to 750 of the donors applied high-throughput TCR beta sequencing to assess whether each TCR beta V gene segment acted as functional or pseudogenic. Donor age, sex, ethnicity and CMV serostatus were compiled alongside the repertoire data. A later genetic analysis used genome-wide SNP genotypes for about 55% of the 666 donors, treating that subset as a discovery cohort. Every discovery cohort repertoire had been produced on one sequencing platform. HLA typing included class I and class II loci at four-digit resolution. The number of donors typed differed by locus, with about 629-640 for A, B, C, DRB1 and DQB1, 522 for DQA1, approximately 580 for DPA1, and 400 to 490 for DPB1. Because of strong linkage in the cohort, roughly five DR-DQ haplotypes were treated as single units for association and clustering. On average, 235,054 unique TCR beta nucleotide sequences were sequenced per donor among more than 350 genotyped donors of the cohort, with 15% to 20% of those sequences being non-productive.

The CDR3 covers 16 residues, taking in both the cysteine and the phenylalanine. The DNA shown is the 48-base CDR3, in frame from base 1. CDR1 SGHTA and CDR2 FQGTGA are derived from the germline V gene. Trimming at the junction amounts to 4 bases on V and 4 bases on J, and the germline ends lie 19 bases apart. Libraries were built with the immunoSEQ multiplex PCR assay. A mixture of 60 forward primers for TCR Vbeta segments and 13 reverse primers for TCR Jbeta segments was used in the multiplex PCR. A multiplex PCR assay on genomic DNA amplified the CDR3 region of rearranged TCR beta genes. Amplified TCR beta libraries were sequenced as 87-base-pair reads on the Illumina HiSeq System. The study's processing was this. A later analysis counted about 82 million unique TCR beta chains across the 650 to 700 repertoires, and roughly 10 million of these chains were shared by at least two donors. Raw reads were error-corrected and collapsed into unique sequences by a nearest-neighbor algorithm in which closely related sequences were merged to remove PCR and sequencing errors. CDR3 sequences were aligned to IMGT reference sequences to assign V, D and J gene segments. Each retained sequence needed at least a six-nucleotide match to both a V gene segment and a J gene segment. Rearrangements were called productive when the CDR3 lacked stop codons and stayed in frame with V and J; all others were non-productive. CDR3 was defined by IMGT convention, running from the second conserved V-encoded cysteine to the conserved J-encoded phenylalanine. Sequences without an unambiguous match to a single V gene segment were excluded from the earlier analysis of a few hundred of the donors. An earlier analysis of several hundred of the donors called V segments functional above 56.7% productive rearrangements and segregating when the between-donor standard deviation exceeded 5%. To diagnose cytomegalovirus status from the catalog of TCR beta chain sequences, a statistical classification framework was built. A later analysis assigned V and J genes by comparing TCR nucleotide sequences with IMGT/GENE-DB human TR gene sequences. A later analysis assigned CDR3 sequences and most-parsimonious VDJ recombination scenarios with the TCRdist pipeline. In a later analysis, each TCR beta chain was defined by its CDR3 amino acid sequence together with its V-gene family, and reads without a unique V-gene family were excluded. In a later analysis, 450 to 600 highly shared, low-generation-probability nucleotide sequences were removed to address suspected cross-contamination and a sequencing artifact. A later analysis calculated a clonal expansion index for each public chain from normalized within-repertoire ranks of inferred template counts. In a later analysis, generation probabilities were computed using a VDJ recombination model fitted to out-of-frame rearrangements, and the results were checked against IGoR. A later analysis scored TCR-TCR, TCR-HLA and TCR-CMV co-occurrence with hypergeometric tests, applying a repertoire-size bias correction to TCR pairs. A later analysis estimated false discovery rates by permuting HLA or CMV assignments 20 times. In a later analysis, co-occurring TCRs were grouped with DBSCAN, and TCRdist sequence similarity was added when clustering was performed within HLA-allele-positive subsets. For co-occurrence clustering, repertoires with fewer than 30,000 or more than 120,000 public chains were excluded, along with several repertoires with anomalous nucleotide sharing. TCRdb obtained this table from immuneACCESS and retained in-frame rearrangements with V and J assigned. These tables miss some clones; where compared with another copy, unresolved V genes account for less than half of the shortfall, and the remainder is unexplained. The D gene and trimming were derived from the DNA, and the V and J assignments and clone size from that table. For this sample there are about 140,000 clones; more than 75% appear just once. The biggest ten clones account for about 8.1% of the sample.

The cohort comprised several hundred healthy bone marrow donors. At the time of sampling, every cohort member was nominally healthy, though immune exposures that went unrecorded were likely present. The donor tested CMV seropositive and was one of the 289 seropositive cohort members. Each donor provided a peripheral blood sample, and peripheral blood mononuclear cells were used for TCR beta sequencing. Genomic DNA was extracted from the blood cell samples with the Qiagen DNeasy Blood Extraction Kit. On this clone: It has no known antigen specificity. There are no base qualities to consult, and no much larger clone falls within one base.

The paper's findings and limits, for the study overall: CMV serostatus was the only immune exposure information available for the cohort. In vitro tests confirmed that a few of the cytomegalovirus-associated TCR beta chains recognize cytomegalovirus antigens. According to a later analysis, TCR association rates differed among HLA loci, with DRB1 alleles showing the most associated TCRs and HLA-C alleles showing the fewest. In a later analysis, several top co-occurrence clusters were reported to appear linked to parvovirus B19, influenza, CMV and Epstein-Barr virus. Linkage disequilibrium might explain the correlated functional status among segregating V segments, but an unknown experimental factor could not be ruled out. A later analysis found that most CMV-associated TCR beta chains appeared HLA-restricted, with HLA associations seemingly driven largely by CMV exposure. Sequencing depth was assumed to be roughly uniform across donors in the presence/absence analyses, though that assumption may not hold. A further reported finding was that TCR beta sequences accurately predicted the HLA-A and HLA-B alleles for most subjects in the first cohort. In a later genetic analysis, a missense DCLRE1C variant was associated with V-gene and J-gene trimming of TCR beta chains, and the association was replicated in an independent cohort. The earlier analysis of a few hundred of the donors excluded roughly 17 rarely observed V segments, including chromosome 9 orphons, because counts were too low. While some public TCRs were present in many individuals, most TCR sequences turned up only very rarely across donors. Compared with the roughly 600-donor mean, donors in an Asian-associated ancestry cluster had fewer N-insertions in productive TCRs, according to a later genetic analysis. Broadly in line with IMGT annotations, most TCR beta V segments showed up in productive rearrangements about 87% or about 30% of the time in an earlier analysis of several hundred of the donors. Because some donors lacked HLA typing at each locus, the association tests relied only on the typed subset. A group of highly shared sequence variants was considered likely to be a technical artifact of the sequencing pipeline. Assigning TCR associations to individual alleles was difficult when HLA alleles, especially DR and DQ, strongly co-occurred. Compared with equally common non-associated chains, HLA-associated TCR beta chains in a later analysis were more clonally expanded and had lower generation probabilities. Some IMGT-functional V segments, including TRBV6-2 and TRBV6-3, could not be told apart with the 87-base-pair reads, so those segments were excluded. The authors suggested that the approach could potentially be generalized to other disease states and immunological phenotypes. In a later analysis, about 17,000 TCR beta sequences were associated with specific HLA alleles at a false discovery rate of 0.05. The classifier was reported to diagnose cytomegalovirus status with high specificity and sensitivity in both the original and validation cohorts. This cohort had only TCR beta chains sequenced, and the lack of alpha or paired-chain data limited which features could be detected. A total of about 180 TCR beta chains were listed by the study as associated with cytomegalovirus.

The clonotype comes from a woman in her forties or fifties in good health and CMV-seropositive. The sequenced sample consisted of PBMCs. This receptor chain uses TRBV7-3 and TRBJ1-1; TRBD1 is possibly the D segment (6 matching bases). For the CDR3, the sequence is CASSSGREGDGTEAFF. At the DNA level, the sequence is TGTGCCAGCAGCTCCGGGCGGGAGGGGGATGGCACTGAAGCTTTCTTT.